These T cell receptor beta chains were read from a single sample in a study of CD8+ T cells in alopecia areata. Generated by immunoSEQ multiplex PCR, the TCRdb table keeps only in-frame clones and is missing some. The repertoire consists of about 220,000 clones, with more than 45% occurring once and the leading ten covering around 1.5%. Sequenced material: CD4+ T cells sorted from blood, taken at week 4, from a patient treated with tofacitinib. Source of these receptors: a human donor with alopecia areata. CDR3s include the opening cysteine and the closing phenylalanine or tryptophan. A D gene is named only where the DNA matches it firmly. Size is stated for part of the rows, as once, few or many counts, or as a class when the clone is expanded.

v_call	d_call	j_call	clone_size	cdr3_aa	cdr3_nt
TRBV6-5	-	TRBJ2-6	-	CASSYSTLSGANVLTF	TGTGCCAGCAGTTACTCGACGTTATCTGGGGCCAACGTCCTGACTTTC
TRBV2	TRBD1	TRBJ2-3	-	CASSVGQVSTDTQYF	TGTGCCAGCAGTGTAGGACAGGTTAGCACAGATACGCAGTATTTT
TRBV30	-	TRBJ1-2	-	CAWSVSGLGYTF	TGTGCCTGGAGTGTATCTGGACTGGGCTACACCTTC
TRBV9	TRBD1	TRBJ1-3	few	CASSATGTGQRNTIYF	TGTGCCAGCAGCGCCACCGGGACAGGGCAACGAAACACCATATATTTT
TRBV15	TRBD2	TRBJ2-3	few	CATLAGSTDTQYF	TGTGCCACCCTAGCGGGGAGCACAGATACGCAGTATTTT
TRBV7-2	TRBD2	TRBJ2-3	-	CASSSTSGGDTDTQYF	TGTGCCAGCAGCTCCACTAGCGGGGGGGACACAGATACGCAGTATTTT
TRBV4-3	TRBD2	TRBJ2-2	few	CASSSRTSGNTGELFF	TGCGCCAGCAGCTCCAGGACTAGCGGGAACACCGGGGAGCTGTTTTTT
TRBV4-3	TRBD1	TRBJ1-1	few	CASSQDRQYRTEAFF	TGCGCCAGCAGTCAGGACAGGCAATACCGGACTGAAGCTTTCTTT
TRBV7-9	-	TRBJ1-2	-	CASSLVDGYTF	TGTGCCAGCAGCTTAGTGGATGGCTACACCTTC
TRBV19	-	TRBJ2-6	-	CASSIAGAGANVLTF	TGTGCCAGTAGTATAGCGGGGGCTGGGGCCAACGTCCTGACTTTC
TRBV4-1	-	TRBJ2-7	once	CASRLTFRDIYEQYF	TGCGCCAGCAGACTCACCTTCCGGGACATCTACGAGCAGTACTTC
TRBV5-1	-	TRBJ1-2	-	CASSVRGVLTF	TGCGCCAGCAGCGTTCGGGGTGTTCTCACCTTC
TRBV7-2	-	TRBJ2-3	-	CASSLGINTDTQYF	TGTGCCAGCAGCCTCGGGATCAACACAGATACGCAGTATTTT
TRBV25-1	-	TRBJ2-5	-	CASSESTQLAGETQYF	TGTGCCAGCAGTGAATCTACTCAACTAGCCGGAGAGACCCAGTACTTC
TRBV4-1	TRBD1	TRBJ1-1	-	CASSQGQGGTEAFF	TGCGCCAGCAGCCAAGGACAGGGCGGGACTGAAGCTTTCTTT
TRBV6-5	-	TRBJ2-7	-	CASSYSGPSYEQYF	TGTGCCAGCAGTTACTCGGGGCCTTCCTACGAGCAGTACTTC
TRBV2	-	TRBJ1-2	few	CASSGMGFTYGYTF	TGTGCCAGCAGTGGTATGGGGTTCACCTATGGCTACACCTTC
TRBV29-1	TRBD1	TRBJ2-1	-	CSVEDSGQGNEQFF	TGCAGCGTTGAAGATTCGGGACAGGGAAATGAGCAGTTCTTC
TRBV19	TRBD2	TRBJ2-3	few	CASSPRPGLAGGTDTQYF	TGTGCCAGTAGTCCACGCCCGGGACTAGCGGGGGGAACAGATACGCAGTATTTT
TRBV29-1	-	TRBJ2-7	-	CSVGDRSYEQYF	TGCAGCGTTGGCGACAGATCCTACGAGCAGTACTTC
TRBV7-2	-	TRBJ2-5	-	CASSLVTQETQYF	TGTGCCAGCAGCTTAGTCACCCAAGAGACCCAGTACTTC
TRBV20-1	-	TRBJ1-1	few	CSARENTEAFF	TGCAGTGCTAGGGAGAACACTGAAGCTTTCTTT
TRBV5-1	-	TRBJ1-1	-	CASQADVNTEAFF	TGCGCCAGCCAGGCTGACGTGAACACTGAAGCTTTCTTT
TRBV5-1	-	TRBJ2-2	once	CASSSFTGIGTGELFF	TGCGCCAGCAGCTCATTCACAGGGATTGGGACCGGGGAGCTGTTTTTT
TRBV25-1	-	TRBJ1-3	-	CASTPWSRNTIYF	TGTGCCAGCACTCCCTGGTCCCGAAACACCATATATTTT
TRBV2	-	TRBJ1-6	-	CASSSPGRGDSPLHF	TGTGCCAGCAGTAGCCCGGGCAGGGGAGATTCACCCCTCCACTTT
TRBV5-1	-	TRBJ1-2	-	CASSLGQGGFTF	TGCGCCAGCAGCTTGGGGCAGGGAGGTTTCACCTTC
TRBV12-5	TRBD1	TRBJ1-2	-	CASGPRQGYGYTF	TGTGCTAGTGGTCCCCGACAGGGCTATGGCTACACCTTC
TRBV30	TRBD2	TRBJ2-2	once	CAWGKRGIVGELFF	TGTGCCTGGGGCAAGCGGGGGATCGTTGGGGAGCTGTTTTTT
TRBV7-9	-	TRBJ1-2	many	CASSLGGSGGYTF	TGTGCCAGCAGCTTAGGCGGGAGCGGAGGCTACACCTTC
TRBV4-3	TRBD2	TRBJ2-3	-	CASSQLAGAGTDTQYF	TGCGCCAGCAGCCAACTAGCGGGGGCTGGGACAGATACGCAGTATTTT
TRBV10-3	TRBD1	TRBJ1-2	-	CATEGGGNYGYTF	TGTGCCACAGAGGGAGGGGGCAACTATGGCTACACCTTC
TRBV11-2	TRBD2	TRBJ2-3	-	CASSSLEGSGGLSTDTQYF	TGTGCCAGCAGCTCGCTCGAGGGTAGCGGGGGGCTGAGCACAGATACGCAGTATTTT
TRBV29-1	-	TRBJ2-7	-	CSARQDSYEQYF	TGCAGCGCCCGACAGGACTCCTACGAGCAGTACTTC
TRBV29-1	-	TRBJ2-2	few	CSVEAPYGELFF	TGCAGCGTTGAAGCTCCCTATGGGGAGCTGTTTTTT
TRBV11-1	-	TRBJ1-1	few	CASSLQGWDTEAFF	TGTGCCAGCAGCTTGCAGGGTTGGGACACTGAAGCTTTCTTT
TRBV29-1	TRBD2	TRBJ2-1	-	CSVGRGGYNEQFF	TGCAGCGTTGGGCGGGGGGGATACAATGAGCAGTTCTTC
TRBV4-3	-	TRBJ1-2	few	CASSQMTTDMYGYTF	TGCGCCAGCAGCCAGATGACGACAGACATGTATGGCTACACCTTC
TRBV12-5	-	TRBJ2-7	-	CASGFFREQYF	TGTGCTAGTGGTTTTTTCCGCGAGCAGTACTTC
TRBV18	-	TRBJ2-1	many	CASSRSRDRVYNEQFF	TGTGCCAGCTCACGGAGCAGGGATCGGGTCTACAATGAGCAGTTCTTC
TRBV18	-	TRBJ1-3	few	CASSPDGPGNTIYF	TGTGCCAGCTCACCGGACGGCCCTGGAAACACCATATATTTT
TRBV4-3	-	TRBJ2-7	-	CASSQERGFPGEQYF	TGCGCCAGCAGCCAGGAGAGGGGGTTCCCTGGGGAGCAGTACTTC
TRBV28	TRBD1	TRBJ1-6	-	CASSLYRRGRAESSPLHF	TGTGCCAGCAGTTTGTATCGTAGGGGGCGCGCAGAATCCTCACCCCTCCACTTT
TRBV29-1	-	TRBJ2-7	-	CSVEGQGGYEQYF	TGCAGCGTTGAAGGGCAGGGAGGCTACGAGCAGTACTTC
TRBV29-1	-	TRBJ2-7	-	CSVRVEASYEQYF	TGCAGCGTCAGGGTAGAAGCCTCCTACGAGCAGTACTTC
TRBV2	-	TRBJ1-4	-	CASRRTGGSEKLFF	TGTGCCAGCAGGCGGACGGGGGGTAGTGAAAAACTGTTTTTT
TRBV30	-	TRBJ1-3	-	CAWGTAAGNTIYF	TGTGCCTGGGGTACAGCGGCTGGAAACACCATATATTTT
TRBV28	-	TRBJ2-2	few	CASSLTGELFF	TGTGCCAGCAGCCTCACCGGGGAGCTGTTTTTT
TRBV6-1	-	TRBJ1-5	once	CASGVDPNQPQHF	TGTGCCAGCGGAGTGGATCCCAATCAGCCCCAGCATTTT